This TCR beta chain is from a study of a mutant IDH1 vaccine in newly diagnosed glioma. Study-wide context: Treated patients, approximately 62% male and roughly 40% female, averaged approximately 40 years of age. Study-wide points: Researchers report vaccine-induced immune responses in roughly 93% of patients.

This CDR3 is built from 15 residues. Per the germline V gene, CDR1 is SGHTA and CDR2 is FQGNSA. After removal of 5 bases from V and 5 bases from J, the junction contained 9 bases not matched to a gene. Measured with immunoSEQ multiplex PCR; TCRdb has only the in-frame clones, and not every one. The table shows about 94,000 clones, with just under 90% occurring only once. Time point given: week 47, end of study. Topical imiquimod accompanied each vaccine dose, which consisted of 300 ug of mutant IDH1 20-mer peptide. There were eight vaccinations for patients, given in weeks 1, 3, 5, 7, 11, 15, 19 and 23. In its sample, this clone was seen a few times. Its antigen is unknown.

This clonotype originated in a woman aged 45-59 years with glioma. Sample: PBMCs, taken from a glioma patient whose treatment included an IDH1 peptide vaccine. This chain joins TRBV7-2 and TRBJ2-7; 10 bases map to TRBD1. CDR3 in DNA: TGTGCCAGCAGCGCCGCCGGGACAGGGGCCCACGAGCAGTACTTC. This encodes CASSAAGTGAHEQYF.